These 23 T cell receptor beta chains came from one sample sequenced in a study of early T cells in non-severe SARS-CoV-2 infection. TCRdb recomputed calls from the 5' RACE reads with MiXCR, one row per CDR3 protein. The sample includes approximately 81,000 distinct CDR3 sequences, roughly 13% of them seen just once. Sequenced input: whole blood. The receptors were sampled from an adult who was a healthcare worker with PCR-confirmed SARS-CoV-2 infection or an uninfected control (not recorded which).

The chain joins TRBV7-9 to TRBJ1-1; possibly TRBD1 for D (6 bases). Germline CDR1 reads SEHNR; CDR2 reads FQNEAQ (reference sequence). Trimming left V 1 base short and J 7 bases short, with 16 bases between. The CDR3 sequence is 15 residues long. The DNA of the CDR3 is TGTGCCAGCAGCTTAGACGGGGGCGCAAGGGTTGAAGCTTTCTTT. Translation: CASSLDGGARVEAFF.

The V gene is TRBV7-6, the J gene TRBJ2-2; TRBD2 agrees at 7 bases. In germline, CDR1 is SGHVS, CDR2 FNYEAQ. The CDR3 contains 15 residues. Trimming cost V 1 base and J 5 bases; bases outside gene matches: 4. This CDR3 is CASSLGASGTGELFF. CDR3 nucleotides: TGTGCCAGCAGCTTAGGGGCTAGCGGAACCGGGGAGCTGTTTTTT.

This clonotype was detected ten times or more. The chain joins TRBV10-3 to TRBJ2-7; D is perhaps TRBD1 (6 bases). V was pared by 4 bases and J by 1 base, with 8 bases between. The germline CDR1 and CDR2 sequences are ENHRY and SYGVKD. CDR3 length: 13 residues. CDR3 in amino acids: CAISGGGSYEQYF. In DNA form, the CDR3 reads TGTGCCATCAGTGGAGGGGGTTCCTACGAGCAGTACTTC.

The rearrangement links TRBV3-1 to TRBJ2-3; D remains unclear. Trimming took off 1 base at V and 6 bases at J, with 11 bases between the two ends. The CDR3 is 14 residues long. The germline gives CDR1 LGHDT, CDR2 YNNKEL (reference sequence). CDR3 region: CASSQGGSQDTQYF. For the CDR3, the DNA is TGTGCCAGCAGCCAAGGAGGAAGTCAGGATACGCAGTATTTT.

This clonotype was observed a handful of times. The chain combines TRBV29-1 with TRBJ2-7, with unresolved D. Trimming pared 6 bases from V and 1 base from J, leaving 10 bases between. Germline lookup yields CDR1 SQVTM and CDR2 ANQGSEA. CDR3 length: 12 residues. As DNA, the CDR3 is TGCAGCGTAAGGGCGGATTCCTACGAGCAGTACTTC. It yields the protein CSVRADSYEQYF.

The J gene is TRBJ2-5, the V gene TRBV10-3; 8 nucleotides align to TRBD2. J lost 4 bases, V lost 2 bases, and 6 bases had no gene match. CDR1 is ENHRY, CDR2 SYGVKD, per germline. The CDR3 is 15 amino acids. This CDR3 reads CAISEGTRGAETQYF. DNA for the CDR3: TGTGCCATCAGTGAGGGGACTAGAGGGGCAGAGACCCAGTACTTC.

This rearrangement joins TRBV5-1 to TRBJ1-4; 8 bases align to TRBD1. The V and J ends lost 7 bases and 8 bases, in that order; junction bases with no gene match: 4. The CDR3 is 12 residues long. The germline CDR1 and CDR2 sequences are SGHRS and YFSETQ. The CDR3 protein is CASSDRGEKLFF. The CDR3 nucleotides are TGCGCCAGCTCAGACAGGGGAGAAAAACTGTTTTTT.

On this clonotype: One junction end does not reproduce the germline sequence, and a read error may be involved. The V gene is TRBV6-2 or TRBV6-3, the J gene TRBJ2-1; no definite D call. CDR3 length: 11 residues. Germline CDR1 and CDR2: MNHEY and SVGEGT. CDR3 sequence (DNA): TGTGCCGGCAGTTACTACAATGAGCAGTTCTTC. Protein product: CAGSYYNEQFF.

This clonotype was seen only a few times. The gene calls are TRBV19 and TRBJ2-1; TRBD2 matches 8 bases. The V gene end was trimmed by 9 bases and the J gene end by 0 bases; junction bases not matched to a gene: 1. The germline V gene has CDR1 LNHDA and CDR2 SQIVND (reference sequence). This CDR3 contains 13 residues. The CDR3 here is CASRGGSYNEQFF. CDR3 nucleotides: TGTGCCAGCCGGGGGGGCTCCTACAATGAGCAGTTCTTC.

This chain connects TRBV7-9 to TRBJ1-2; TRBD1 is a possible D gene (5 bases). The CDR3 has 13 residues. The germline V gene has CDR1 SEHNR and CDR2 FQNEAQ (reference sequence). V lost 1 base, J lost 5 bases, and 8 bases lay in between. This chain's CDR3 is CASSLEGVYGYTF. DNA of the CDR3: TGTGCCAGCAGCTTAGAAGGGGTTTATGGCTACACCTTC. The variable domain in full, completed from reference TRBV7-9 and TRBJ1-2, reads DTGVSQNPRHKITKRGQNVTFRCDPISEHNRLYWYRQTLGQGPEFLTYFQNEAQLEKSRLLSDRFSAERPKGSFSTLEIQRTEQGDSAMYLCASSLEGVYGYTFGSGTRLTVV.

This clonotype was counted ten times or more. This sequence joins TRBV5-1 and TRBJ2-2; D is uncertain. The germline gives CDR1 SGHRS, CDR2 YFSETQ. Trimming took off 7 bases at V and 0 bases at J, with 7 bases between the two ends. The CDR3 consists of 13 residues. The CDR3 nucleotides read TGCGCCAGCGGCAGCTCGAACACCGGGGAGCTGTTTTTT. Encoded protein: CASGSSNTGELFF.

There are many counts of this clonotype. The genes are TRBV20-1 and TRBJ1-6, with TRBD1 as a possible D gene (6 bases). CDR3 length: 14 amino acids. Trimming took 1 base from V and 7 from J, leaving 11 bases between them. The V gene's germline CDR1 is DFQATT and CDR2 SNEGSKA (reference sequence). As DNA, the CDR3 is TGCAGTGCTAGAGTGACAGGCGCGAATTCACCCCTCCACTTT. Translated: CSARVTGANSPLHF.

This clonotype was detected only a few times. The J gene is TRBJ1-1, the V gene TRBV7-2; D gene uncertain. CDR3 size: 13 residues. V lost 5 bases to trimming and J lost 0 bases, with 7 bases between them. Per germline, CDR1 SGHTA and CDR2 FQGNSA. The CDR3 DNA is TGTGCCAGCAGCCCTCCACTGAACACTGAAGCTTTCTTT. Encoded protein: CASSPPLNTEAFF.

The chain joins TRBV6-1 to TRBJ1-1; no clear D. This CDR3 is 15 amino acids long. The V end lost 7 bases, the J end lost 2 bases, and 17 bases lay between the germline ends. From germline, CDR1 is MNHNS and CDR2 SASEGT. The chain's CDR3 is CASKDGLWGNTEAFF. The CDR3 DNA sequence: TGTGCCAGCAAGGATGGCCTATGGGGAAACACTGAAGCTTTCTTT.

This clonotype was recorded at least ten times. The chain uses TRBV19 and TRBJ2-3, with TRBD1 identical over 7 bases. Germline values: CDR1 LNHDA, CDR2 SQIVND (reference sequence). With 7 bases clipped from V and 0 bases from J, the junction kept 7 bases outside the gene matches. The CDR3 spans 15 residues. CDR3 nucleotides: TGTGCCAGTACCGCGACAGGGATTAGCACAGATACGCAGTATTTT. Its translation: CASTATGISTDTQYF.

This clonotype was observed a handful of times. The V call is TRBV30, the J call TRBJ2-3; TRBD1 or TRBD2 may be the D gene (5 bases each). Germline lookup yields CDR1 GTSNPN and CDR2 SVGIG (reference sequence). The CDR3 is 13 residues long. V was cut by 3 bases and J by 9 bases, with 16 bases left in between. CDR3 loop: CAWRGPGQGTQYF. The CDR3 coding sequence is TGTGCCTGGAGGGGCCCGGGGCAGGGCACGCAGTATTTT.

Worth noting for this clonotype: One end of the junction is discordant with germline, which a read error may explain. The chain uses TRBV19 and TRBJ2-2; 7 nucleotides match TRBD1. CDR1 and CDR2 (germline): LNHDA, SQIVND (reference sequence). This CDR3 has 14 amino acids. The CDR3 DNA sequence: TGTGCCAGTAGCCGGGACAGCAACACCGGGGAGCTGTCTTTT. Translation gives CASSRDSNTGELSF.

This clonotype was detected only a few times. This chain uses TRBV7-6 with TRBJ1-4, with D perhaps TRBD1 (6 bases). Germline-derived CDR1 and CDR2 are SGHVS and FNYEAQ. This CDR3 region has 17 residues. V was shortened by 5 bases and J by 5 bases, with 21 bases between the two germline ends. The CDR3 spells CASSTMPATGGNEKLFF. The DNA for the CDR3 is TGTGCCAGCAGCACTATGCCGGCGACAGGTGGAAATGAAAAACTGTTTTTT.

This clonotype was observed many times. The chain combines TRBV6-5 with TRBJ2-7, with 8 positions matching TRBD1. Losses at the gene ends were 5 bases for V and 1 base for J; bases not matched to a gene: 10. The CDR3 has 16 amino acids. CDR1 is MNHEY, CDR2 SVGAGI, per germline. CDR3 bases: TGTGCCAGCAGTGCCACCCGGACAGGGAAATCCTACGAGCAGTACTTC. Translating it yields CASSATRTGKSYEQYF.

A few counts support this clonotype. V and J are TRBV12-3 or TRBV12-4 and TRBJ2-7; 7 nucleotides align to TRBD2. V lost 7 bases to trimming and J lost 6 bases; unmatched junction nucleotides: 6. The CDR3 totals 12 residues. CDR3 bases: TGTGCCAGCAATGGGGGAGGGTTCGAGCAGTACTTC. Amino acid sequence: CASNGGGFEQYF.

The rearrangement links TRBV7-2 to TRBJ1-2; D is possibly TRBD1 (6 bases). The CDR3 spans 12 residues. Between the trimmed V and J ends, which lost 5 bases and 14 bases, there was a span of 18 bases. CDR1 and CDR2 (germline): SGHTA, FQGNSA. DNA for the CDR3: TGTGCCAGCAGCCCTGGGCCTTCAGGGGTTACCTTC. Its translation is CASSPGPSGVTF.

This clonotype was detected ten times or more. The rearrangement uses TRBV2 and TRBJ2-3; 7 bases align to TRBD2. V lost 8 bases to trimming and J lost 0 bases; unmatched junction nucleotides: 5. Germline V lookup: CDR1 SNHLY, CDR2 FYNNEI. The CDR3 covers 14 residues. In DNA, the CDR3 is TGTGCCAGCCCGAGCGGGGATAGCACAGATACGCAGTATTTT. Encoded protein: CASPSGDSTDTQYF.

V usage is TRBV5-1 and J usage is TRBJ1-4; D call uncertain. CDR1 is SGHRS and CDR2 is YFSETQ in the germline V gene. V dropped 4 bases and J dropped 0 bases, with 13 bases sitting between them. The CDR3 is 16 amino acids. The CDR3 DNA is TGCGCCAGCAGCCCCAGGCCAGCAACAACTAATGAAAAACTGTTTTTT. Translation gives CASSPRPATTNEKLFF.